This T cell receptor beta chain was profiled in a study of identifying expanded T cells in peripheral blood. Collection occurred without any documented infections or immune events in donors. Libraries were prepared by immunoSEQ multiplex PCR; TCRdb keeps only in-frame clonotypes and omits some of them. This sample carries 100,000 to 150,000 clones, approximately 88% of them seen once, and the ten largest clones take roughly 3.3%. CDR1 is SGHRS and CDR2 is YFSETQ in the germline V gene. The CDR3 runs 18 residues. Between the trimmed V and J ends, which lost 4 bases and 0 bases, there was a span of 19 bases. Study-wide results and limits: Across healthy donors, higher total template counts meant significantly greater roughly 2-week count variance.

On this clone: No antigen is known for it.

The sequenced material came from blood. This TCR came from a person between 18 and 70 years old in good health. The chain combines TRBV5-1 with TRBJ1-4, with no clear D. Written as DNA, the CDR3 is TGCGCCAGCAGCCTGGGAATGAGTAGCCTTACAACTAATGAAAAACTGTTTTTT. Its translation: CASSLGMSSLTTNEKLFF.